This T cell receptor beta chain originates from a study of blood T cell repertoires in COVID-19. Background on the study: Whether acute or convalescent, the COVID-19 samples came from the United States, Italy and Spain. Sources were T cells, B-cell-depleted T cells, or PBMCs; the material itself was cDNA or gDNA.

Residents of 24 US areas, aged about 18 to 89 years, made up the participants. Self-reported history from a screening survey and questionnaire set each donor's cohort. TCRdb's table, derived via immunoSEQ multiplex PCR, lists solely in-frame clones and lacks some. The sample contains under 500,000 clones, about 85% of which appear only once. The CDR3 contains 13 residues. Germline CDR1 is MNHEY and CDR2 is SMNVEV (reference sequence). V was shortened by 7 bases and J by 4 bases, with 13 bases between the two germline ends. The sequencing sample was made of PBMCs or T cells enriched from blood (not recorded which). V and J are TRBV27 and TRBJ1-1; D might be TRBD1 (6 bases). The TCR was taken from a woman aged 18-29 years with acute COVID-19. CDR3 nucleotide sequence: TGTGCCAGCAAGCCACAGGGTCCCACTGAAGCTTTCTTT. It is translated as CASKPQGPTEAFF.